These T cell receptor beta chains were read from a single sample in a study of CD8 T cells in Susac syndrome. TCRdb ran MiXCR on the immunoSEQ multiplex PCR reads and lists one entry per CDR3 protein. The table records 100,000 to 150,000 distinct CDR3 sequences, 90% to 95% of them present only once. Material: CD4+ T cells from PBMCs. The receptors were gathered from a human donor in good health. Each CDR3 is given with its conserved first and last residue. The D gene is left open where the match is weak. Not every row has a clone size; where given, it reads once, few, many or a size class.

cdr3_aa: CASSFEGGTYEQYF; cdr3_nt: TGCGCCAGCAGCTTCGAGGGAGGGACCTACGAGCAGTACTTC; d_call: TRBD2; v_call: TRBV5-1; clone_size: .; j_call: TRBJ2-7
cdr3_aa: CSVVGLAGETQYF; cdr3_nt: TGCAGCGTTGTCGGACTAGCGGGAGAGACCCAGTACTTC; d_call: TRBD2; v_call: TRBV29-1; clone_size: .; j_call: TRBJ2-5
cdr3_aa: CASSQGEHTEAFF; cdr3_nt: TGTGCCAGCAGCCAAGGAGAACACACTGAAGCTTTCTTT; d_call: .; v_call: TRBV4-2; clone_size: .; j_call: TRBJ1-1
cdr3_aa: CASSRTSGRAGSYEQYF; cdr3_nt: TGTGCCAGCAGCAGGACTAGCGGGAGGGCCGGGTCCTACGAGCAGTACTTC; d_call: TRBD2; v_call: TRBV6-4; clone_size: .; j_call: TRBJ2-7
cdr3_aa: CASSPGTRTNYGYTF; cdr3_nt: TGTGCCAGTAGTCCCGGGACAAGGACTAACTATGGCTACACCTTC; d_call: .; v_call: TRBV19; clone_size: .; j_call: TRBJ1-2
cdr3_aa: CASSQGQGAYNEQFF; cdr3_nt: TGCGCCAGCAGCCAAGGTCAGGGGGCGTACAATGAGCAGTTCTTC; d_call: TRBD1; v_call: TRBV4-1; clone_size: .; j_call: TRBJ2-1
cdr3_aa: CASSLPRREGQYF; cdr3_nt: TGTGCCAGCAGTTTACCCCGGAGGGAGGGACAGTATTTT; d_call: TRBD2; v_call: TRBV28; clone_size: .; j_call: TRBJ2-3
cdr3_aa: CSGGYREEQYF; cdr3_nt: TGCAGCGGGGGATACAGAGAAGAGCAGTACTTC; d_call: .; v_call: TRBV29-1; clone_size: .; j_call: TRBJ2-7
cdr3_aa: CASTLGGAGNQPQHF; cdr3_nt: TGTGCCAGCACTCTGGGGGGGGCTGGCAATCAGCCCCAGCATTTT; d_call: .; v_call: TRBV12-3/TRBV12-4; clone_size: .; j_call: TRBJ1-5
cdr3_aa: CASSLAQGNHYEQYF; cdr3_nt: TGTGCCAGCAGCTTAGCTCAGGGAAATCACTACGAGCAGTACTTC; d_call: .; v_call: TRBV7-9; clone_size: .; j_call: TRBJ2-7
cdr3_aa: CASSLRVGLEQFF; cdr3_nt: TGTGCCAGCAGCTTACGCGTGGGATTAGAGCAGTTCTTC; d_call: .; v_call: TRBV11-1; clone_size: .; j_call: TRBJ2-1
cdr3_aa: CASSLPGVGNTEAFF; cdr3_nt: TGTGCCAGCAGTTTACCCGGGGTGGGGAACACTGAAGCTTTCTTT; d_call: .; v_call: TRBV28; clone_size: .; j_call: TRBJ1-1
cdr3_aa: CASSPRSGLAYEQYF; cdr3_nt: TGTGCCAGCAGTCCTAGGAGCGGGCTTGCCTACGAGCAGTACTTC; d_call: .; v_call: TRBV12-3/TRBV12-4; clone_size: .; j_call: TRBJ2-7
cdr3_aa: CASSRSVLNYGYTF; cdr3_nt: TGCGCCAGCAGCCGTTCAGTTTTAAACTATGGCTACACCTTC; d_call: .; v_call: TRBV4-1; clone_size: once; j_call: TRBJ1-2
cdr3_aa: CASIPTGAGTDTQYF; cdr3_nt: TGTGCCAGTATCCCAACAGGGGCTGGCACAGATACGCAGTATTTT; d_call: TRBD1; v_call: TRBV19; clone_size: .; j_call: TRBJ2-3
cdr3_aa: CASGPQGRFEDTQYF; cdr3_nt: TGTGCCAGCGGGCCACAGGGGAGATTCGAAGATACGCAGTATTTT; d_call: TRBD1; v_call: TRBV3-1; clone_size: .; j_call: TRBJ2-3
cdr3_aa: CASSLADYEQYF; cdr3_nt: TGTGCCAGCAGTCTAGCCGACTACGAGCAGTACTTC; d_call: .; v_call: TRBV7-2; clone_size: .; j_call: TRBJ2-7
cdr3_aa: CATSDPGLAGSSYNEQFF; cdr3_nt: TGTGCCACCAGTGATCCGGGACTAGCGGGAAGCTCCTACAATGAGCAGTTCTTC; d_call: TRBD2; v_call: TRBV24-1; clone_size: .; j_call: TRBJ2-1
cdr3_aa: CASRPLWGSSTDTQYF; cdr3_nt: TGTGCCAGCAGACCCTTATGGGGCTCTAGCACAGATACGCAGTATTTT; d_call: .; v_call: TRBV12-3/TRBV12-4; clone_size: .; j_call: TRBJ2-3
cdr3_aa: CASSSLVAGDTQYF; cdr3_nt: TGTGCCAGCAGCTCCCTCGTGGCGGGAGATACGCAGTATTTT; d_call: .; v_call: TRBV13; clone_size: .; j_call: TRBJ2-3
cdr3_aa: CASSQVWAKRYEQYF; cdr3_nt: TGTGCCAGCAGCCAAGTTTGGGCGAAGCGCTACGAGCAGTACTTC; d_call: .; v_call: TRBV3-1; clone_size: .; j_call: TRBJ2-7
cdr3_aa: CASIPSTLNTEAFF; cdr3_nt: TGTGCCAGTATCCCTTCGACCCTAAACACTGAAGCTTTCTTT; d_call: .; v_call: TRBV19; clone_size: .; j_call: TRBJ1-1